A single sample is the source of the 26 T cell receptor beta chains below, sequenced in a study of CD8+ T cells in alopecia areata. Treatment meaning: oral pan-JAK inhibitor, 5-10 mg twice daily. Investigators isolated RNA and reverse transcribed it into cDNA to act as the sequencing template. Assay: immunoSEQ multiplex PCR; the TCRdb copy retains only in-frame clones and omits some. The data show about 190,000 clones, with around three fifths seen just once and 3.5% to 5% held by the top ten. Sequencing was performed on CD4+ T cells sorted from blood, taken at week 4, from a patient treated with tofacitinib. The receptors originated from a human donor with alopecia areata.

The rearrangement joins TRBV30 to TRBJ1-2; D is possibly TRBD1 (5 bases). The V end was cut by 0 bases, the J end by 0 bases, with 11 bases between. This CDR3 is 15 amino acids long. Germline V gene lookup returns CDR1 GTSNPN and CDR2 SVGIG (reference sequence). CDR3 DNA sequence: TGTGCCTGGAGTGTGATTGGGGGGACTAACTATGGCTACACCTTC. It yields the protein CAWSVIGGTNYGYTF.

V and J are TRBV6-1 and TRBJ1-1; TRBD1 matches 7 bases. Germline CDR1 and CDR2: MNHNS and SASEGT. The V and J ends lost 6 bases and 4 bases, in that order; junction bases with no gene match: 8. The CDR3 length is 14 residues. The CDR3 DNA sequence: TGTGCCAGCAGGAACAGCAACAGGGGCACTGAAGCTTTCTTT. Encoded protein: CASRNSNRGTEAFF.

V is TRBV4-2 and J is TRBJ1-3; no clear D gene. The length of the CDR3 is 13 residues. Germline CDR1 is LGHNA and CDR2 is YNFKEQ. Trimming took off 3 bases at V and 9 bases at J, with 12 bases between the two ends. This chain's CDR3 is CASSQGMLGTIYF. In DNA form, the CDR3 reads TGTGCCAGCAGCCAGGGGATGCTAGGCACCATATATTTT.

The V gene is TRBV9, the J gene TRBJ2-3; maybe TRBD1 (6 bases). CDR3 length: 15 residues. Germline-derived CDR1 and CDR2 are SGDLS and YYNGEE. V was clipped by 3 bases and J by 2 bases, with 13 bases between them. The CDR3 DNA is TGTGCCAGCAGCGGGAATGGACAGCCCACAGATACGCAGTATTTT. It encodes CASSGNGQPTDTQYF.

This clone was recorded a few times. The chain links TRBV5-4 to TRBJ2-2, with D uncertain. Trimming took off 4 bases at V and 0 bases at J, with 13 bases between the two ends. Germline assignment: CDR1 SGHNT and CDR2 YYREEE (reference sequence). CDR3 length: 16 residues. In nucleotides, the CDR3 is TGTGCCAGCAGCCCATCCCCAGGTCCGAACACCGGGGAGCTGTTTTTT. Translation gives CASSPSPGPNTGELFF.

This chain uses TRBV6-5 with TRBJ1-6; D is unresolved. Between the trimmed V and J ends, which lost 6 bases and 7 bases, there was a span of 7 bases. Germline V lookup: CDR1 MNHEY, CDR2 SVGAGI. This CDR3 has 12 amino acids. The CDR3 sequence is CASRDGNSPLHF. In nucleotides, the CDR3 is TGTGCCAGCAGAGATGGGAATTCACCCCTCCACTTT.

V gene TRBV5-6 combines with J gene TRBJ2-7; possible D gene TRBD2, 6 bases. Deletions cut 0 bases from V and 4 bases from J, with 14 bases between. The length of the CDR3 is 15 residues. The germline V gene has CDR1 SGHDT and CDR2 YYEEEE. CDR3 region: CASSLVWAEGYEQYF. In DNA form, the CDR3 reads TGTGCCAGCAGCTTGGTTTGGGCGGAGGGGTACGAGCAGTACTTC. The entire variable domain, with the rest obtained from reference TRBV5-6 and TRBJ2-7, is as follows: DAGVTQSPTHLIKTRGQQVTLRCSPKSGHDTVSWYQQALGQGPQFIFQYYEEEERQRGNFPDRFSGHQFPNYSSELNVNALLLGDSALYLCASSLVWAEGYEQYFGPGTRLTVT.

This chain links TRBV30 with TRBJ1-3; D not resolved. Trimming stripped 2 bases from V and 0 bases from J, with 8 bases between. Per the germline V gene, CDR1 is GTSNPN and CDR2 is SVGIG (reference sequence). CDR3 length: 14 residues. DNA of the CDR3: TGTGCCTGGAGTCCCTTCGCCTCTGGAAACACCATATATTTT. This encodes CAWSPFASGNTIYF.

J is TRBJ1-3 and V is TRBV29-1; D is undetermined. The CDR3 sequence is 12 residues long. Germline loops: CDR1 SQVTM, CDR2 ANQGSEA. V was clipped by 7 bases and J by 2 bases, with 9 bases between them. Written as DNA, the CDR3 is TGCAGCGCCGCGTCAACTGGAAACACCATATATTTT. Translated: CSAASTGNTIYF. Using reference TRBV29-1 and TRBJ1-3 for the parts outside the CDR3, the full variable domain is SAVISQKPSRDICQRGTSLTIQCQVDSQVTMMFWYRQQPGQSLTLIATANQGSEATYESGFVIDKFPISRPNLTFSTLTVSNMSPEDSSIYLCSAASTGNTIYFGEGSWLTVV.

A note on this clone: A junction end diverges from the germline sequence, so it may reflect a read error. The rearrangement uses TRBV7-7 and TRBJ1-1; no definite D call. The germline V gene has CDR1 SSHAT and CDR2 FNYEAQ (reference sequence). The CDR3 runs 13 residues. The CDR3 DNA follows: TGTGCTAGCAGCTTTAGCAAGAACACTGAAGCTTTCTTT. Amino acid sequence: CASSFSKNTEAFF.

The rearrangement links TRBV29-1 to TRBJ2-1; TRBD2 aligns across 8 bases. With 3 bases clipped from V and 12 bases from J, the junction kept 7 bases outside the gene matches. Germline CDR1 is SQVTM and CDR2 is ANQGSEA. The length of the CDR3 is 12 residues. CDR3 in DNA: TGCAGCGTTGAGCCCCCCACTAGCGGGCAGTTCTTC. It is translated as CSVEPPTSGQFF.

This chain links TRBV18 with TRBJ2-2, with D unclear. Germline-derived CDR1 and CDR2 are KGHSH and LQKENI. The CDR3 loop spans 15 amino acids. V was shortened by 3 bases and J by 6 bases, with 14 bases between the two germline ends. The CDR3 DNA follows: TGTGCCAGCTCACCTCGTCAGTCCCCGGCCGGGGAGCTGTTTTTT. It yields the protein CASSPRQSPAGELFF.

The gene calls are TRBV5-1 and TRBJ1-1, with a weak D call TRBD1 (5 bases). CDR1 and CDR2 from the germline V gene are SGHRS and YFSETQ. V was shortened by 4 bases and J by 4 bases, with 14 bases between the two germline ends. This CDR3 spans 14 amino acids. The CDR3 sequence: CASSRFTGFTEAFF. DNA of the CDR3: TGCGCCAGCAGCCGCTTTACAGGTTTCACTGAAGCTTTCTTT.

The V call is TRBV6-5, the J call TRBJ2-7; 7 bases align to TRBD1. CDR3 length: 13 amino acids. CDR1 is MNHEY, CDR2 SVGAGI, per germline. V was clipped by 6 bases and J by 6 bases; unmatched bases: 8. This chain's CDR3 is CASRTGTAREQYF. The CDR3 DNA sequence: TGTGCCAGCAGAACCGGGACAGCCCGCGAGCAGTACTTC.

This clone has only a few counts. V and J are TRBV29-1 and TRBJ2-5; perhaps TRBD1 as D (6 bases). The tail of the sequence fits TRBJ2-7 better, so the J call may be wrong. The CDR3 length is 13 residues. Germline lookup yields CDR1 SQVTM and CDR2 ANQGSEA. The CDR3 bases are TGCAGCGTTACACAGGGTAGGCGATACGAGCAGTACTTC. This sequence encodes CSVTQGRRYEQYF.

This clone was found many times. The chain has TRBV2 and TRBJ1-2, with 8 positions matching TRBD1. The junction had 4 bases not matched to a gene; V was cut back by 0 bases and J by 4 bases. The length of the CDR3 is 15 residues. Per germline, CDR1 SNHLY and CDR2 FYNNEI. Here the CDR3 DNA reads TGTGCCAGCAGTGAAGCGTCACAGGGGGGCTATGGCTACACCTTC. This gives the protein CASSEASQGGYGYTF.

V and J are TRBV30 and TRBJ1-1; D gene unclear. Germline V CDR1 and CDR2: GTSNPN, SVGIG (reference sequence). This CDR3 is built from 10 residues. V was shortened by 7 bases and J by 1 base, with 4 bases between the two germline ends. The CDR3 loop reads CASKNTEAFF. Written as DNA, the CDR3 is TGTGCCTCCAAGAACACTGAAGCTTTCTTT.

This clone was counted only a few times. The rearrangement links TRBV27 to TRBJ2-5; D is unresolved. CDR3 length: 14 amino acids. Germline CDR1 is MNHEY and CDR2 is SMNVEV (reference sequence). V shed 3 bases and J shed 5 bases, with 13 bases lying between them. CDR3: CASSFRQAFETQYF. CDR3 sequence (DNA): TGTGCCAGCAGTTTCCGTCAAGCCTTCGAGACCCAGTACTTC.

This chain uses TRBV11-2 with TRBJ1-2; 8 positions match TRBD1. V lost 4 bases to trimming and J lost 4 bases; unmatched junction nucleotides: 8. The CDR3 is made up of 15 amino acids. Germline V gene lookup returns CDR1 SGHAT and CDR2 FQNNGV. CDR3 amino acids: CASSSAGGTGYGYTF. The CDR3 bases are TGTGCCAGCAGCTCCGCTGGGGGGACAGGCTATGGCTACACCTTC.

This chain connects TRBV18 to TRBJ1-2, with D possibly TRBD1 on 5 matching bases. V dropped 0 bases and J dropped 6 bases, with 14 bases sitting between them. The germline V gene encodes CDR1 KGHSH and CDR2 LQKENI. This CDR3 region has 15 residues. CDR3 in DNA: TGTGCCAGCTCACCACCGATCCCAGGGCCCGATGGCTACACCTTC. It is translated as CASSPPIPGPDGYTF.

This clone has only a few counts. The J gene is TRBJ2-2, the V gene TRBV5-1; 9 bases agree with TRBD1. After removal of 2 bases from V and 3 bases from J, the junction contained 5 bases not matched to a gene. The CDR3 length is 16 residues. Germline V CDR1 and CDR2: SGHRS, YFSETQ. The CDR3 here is CASSLSRQGDTGELFF. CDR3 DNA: TGCGCCAGCAGCTTAAGTCGACAGGGGGACACCGGGGAGCTGTTTTTT.

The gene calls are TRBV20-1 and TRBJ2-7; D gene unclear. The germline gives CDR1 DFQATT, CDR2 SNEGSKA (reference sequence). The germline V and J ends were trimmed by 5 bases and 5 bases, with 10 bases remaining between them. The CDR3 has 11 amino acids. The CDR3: CSAQQFHEQYF. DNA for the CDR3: TGCAGTGCTCAACAGTTCCACGAGCAGTACTTC.

The CDR3 protein is CAWTGTVWDEQYF. As DNA, the CDR3 is TGTGCCTGGACCGGGACAGTTTGGGACGAGCAGTACTTC. The J gene is TRBJ2-7, the V gene TRBV30, with 7 nucleotides matching TRBD1. The CDR3 sequence is 13 residues long. Germline V CDR1 and CDR2: GTSNPN, SVGIG (reference sequence). V gave up 4 bases and J gave up 5 bases; unmatched junction bases: 8. Drawing the rest from reference TRBV30 and TRBJ2-7, the complete variable domain is SQTIHQWPATLVQPVGSPLSLECTVEGTSNPNLYWYRQAAGRGLQLLFYSVGIGQISSEVPQNLSASRPQDRQFILSSKKLLLSDSGFYLCAWTGTVWDEQYFGPGTRLTVT.

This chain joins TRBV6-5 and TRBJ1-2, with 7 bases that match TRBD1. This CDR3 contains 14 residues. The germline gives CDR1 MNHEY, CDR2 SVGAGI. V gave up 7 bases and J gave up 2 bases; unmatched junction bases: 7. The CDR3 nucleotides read TGTGCCAGCACCAGGGACAGCCCGAACTATGGCTACACCTTC. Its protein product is CASTRDSPNYGYTF.

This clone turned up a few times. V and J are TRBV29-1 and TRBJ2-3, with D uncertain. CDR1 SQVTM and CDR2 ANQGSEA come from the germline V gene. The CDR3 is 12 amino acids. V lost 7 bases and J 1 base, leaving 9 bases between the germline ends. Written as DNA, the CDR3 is TGCAGCGGAGACTCGGGCACAGATACGCAGTATTTT. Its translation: CSGDSGTDTQYF.

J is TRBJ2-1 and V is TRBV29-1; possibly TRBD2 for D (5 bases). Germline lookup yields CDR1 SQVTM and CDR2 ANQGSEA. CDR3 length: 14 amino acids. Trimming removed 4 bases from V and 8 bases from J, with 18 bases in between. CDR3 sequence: CSVGARLASHEQFF. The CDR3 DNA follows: TGCAGCGTTGGGGCTAGGCTAGCCTCCCATGAGCAGTTCTTC.